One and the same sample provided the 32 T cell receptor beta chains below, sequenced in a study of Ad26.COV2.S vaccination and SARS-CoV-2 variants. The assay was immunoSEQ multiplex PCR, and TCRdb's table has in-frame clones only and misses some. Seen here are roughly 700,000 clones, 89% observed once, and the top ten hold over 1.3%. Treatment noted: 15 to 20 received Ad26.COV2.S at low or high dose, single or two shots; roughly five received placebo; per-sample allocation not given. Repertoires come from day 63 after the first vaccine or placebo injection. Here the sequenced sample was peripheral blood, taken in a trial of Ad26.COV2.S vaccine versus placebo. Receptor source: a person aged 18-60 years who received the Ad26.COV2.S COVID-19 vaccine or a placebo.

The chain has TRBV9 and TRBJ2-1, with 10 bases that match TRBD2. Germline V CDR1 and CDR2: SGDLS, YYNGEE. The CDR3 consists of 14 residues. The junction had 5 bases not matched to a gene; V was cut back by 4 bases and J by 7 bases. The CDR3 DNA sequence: TGTGCCAGCAGCATCAGCGGGAGGGAGAATGAGCAGTTCTTC. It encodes CASSISGRENEQFF.

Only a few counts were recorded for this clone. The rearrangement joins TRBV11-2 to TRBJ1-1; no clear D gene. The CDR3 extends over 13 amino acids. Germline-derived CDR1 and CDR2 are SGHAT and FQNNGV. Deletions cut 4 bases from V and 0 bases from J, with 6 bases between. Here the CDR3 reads CASSWTLNTEAFF. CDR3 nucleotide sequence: TGTGCCAGCAGCTGGACGTTGAACACTGAAGCTTTCTTT.

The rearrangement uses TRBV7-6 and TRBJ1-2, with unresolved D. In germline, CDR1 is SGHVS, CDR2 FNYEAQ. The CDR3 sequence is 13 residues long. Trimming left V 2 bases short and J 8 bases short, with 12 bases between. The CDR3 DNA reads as TGTGCCAGCAGCTTATCCCGCCGAGGCGGCTACACCTTC. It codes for CASSLSRRGGYTF.

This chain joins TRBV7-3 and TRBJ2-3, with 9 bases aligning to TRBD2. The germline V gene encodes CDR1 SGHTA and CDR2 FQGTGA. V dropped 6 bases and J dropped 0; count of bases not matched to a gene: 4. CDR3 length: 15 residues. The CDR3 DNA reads TGTGCCAGCAGACCTAGCGGGGTTAGCACAGATACGCAGTATTTT. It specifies CASRPSGVSTDTQYF.

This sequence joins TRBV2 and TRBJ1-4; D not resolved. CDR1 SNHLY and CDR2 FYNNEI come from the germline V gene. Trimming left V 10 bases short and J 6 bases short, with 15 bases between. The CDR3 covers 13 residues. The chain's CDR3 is CATSRSGYEKLFF. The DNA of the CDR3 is TGTGCCACTTCTAGGTCGGGGTATGAAAAACTGTTTTTT.

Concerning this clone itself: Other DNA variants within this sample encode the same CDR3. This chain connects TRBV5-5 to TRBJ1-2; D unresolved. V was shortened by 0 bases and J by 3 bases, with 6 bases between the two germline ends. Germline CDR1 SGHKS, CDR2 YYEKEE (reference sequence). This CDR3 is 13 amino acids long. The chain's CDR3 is CASSLAGDYGYTF. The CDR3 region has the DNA TGTGCCAGCAGCTTGGCCGGAGACTATGGCTACACCTTC.

This CDR3 reads CASSLSGANYGYTF. The CDR3 nucleotides read TGTGCCAGCAGCTTATCGGGGGCTAACTATGGCTACACCTTC. This chain connects TRBV11-1 to TRBJ1-2, with TRBD1 as a possible D gene (5 bases). Germline V gives CDR1 SGHAT, CDR2 FQDESV (reference sequence). Trimming cost V 2 bases and J 0 bases, with 7 bases left between them. The CDR3 contains 14 residues. Full variable domain (missing parts from reference TRBV11-1 and TRBJ1-2): EAEVAQSPRYKITEKSQAVAFWCDPISGHATLYWYRQILGQGPELLVQFQDESVVDDSQLPKDRFSAERLKGVDSTLKIQPAELGDSAMYLCASSLSGANYGYTFGSGTRLTVV.

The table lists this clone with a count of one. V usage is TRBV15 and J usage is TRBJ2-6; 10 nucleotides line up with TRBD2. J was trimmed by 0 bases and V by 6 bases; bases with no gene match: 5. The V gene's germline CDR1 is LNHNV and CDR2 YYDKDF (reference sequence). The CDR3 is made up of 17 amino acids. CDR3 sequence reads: CATSGTSANSGANVLTF. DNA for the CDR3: TGTGCCACCAGTGGGACTAGCGCCAACTCTGGGGCCAACGTCCTGACTTTC.

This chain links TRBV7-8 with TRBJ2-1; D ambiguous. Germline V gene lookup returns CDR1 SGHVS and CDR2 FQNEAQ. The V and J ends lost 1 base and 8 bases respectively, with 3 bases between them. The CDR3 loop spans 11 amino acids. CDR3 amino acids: CASSLVDEQFF. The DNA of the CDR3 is TGTGCCAGCAGCTTAGTGGATGAGCAGTTCTTC. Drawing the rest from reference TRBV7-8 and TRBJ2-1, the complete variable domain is GAGVSQSPRYKVAKRGQDVALRCDPISGHVSLFWYQQALGQGPEFLTYFQNEAQLDKSGLPSDRFFAERPEGSVSTLKIQRTQQEDSAVYLCASSLVDEQFFGPGTRLTVL.

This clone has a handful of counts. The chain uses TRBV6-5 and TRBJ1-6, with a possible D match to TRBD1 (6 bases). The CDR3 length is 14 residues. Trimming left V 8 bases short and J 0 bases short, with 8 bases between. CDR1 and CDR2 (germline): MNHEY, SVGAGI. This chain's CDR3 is CASGQSSYNSPLHF. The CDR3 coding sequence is TGTGCCAGCGGACAGAGCTCCTATAATTCACCCCTCCACTTT.

The CDR3, as DNA: TGTGCCAGCTTCAAGGGGGAGATAGAGACAGATACGCAGTATTTT. Amino acids: CASFKGEIETDTQYF. This chain connects TRBV6-5 to TRBJ2-3; a possible D gene is TRBD1 (6 bases). V was shortened by 8 bases and J by 3 bases, with 18 bases between the two germline ends. Germline V gene data show CDR1 as MNHEY and CDR2 as SVGAGI. CDR3 length: 15 residues.

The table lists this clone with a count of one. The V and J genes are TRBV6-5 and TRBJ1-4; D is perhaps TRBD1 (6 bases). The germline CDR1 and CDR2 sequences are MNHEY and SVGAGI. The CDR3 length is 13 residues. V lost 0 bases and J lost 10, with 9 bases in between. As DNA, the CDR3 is TGTGCCAGCAGTTACTCGGAGGGGGTAAAACTGTTTTTT. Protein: CASSYSEGVKLFF.

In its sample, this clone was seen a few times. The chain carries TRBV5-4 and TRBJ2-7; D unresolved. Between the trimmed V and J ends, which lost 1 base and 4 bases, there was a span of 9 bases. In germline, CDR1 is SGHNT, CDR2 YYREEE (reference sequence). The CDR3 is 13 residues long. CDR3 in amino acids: CASSLSASYEQYF. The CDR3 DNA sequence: TGTGCCAGCAGCTTGTCGGCTTCTTACGAGCAGTACTTC.

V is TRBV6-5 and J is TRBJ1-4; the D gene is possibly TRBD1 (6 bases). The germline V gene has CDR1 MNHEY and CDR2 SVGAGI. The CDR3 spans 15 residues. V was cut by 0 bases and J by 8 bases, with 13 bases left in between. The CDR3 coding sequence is TGTGCCAGCAGTTACTCGTCGGGGGCGCGAGAAAAACTGTTTTTT. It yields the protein CASSYSSGAREKLFF.

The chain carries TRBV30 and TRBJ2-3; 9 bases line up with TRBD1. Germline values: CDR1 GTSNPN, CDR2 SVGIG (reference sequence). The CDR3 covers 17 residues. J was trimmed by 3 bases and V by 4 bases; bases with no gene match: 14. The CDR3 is CAWIYSGTGTPTDTQYF. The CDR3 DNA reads TGTGCCTGGATCTATTCCGGGACAGGGACCCCTACAGATACGCAGTATTTT.

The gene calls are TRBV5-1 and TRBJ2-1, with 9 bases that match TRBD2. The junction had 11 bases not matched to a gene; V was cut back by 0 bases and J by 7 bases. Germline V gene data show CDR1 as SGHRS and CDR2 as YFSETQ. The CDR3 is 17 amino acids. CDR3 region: CASSLGTSSGGHNEQFF. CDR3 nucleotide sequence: TGCGCCAGCAGCTTGGGGACCTCGAGCGGGGGGCATAATGAGCAGTTCTTC.

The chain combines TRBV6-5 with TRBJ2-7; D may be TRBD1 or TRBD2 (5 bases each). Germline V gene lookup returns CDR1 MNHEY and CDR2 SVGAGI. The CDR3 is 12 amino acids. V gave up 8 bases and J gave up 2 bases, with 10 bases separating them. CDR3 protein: CASFGATYEQYF. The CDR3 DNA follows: TGTGCCAGCTTCGGGGCGACCTACGAGCAGTACTTC.

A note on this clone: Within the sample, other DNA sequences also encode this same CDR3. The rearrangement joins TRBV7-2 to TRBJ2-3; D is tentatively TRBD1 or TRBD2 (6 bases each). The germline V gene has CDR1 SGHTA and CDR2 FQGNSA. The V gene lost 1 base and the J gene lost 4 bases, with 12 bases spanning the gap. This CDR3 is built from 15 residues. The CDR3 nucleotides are TGTGCCAGCAGCTTAGAGGGGGGAGGCCCAGATACGCAGTATTTT. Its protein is CASSLEGGGPDTQYF.

CDR3 bases: TGTGCCAGCAGCTCTCAGGGTTCGACCCTCCACTTT. As protein: CASSSQGSTLHF. The chain has TRBV7-2 and TRBJ1-6, with a possible D match to TRBD1 (5 bases). CDR1 and CDR2 from the germline V gene are SGHTA and FQGNSA. The CDR3 length is 12 residues. With 4 bases removed from V and 14 bases from J, the gap between germline ends came to 12 bases.

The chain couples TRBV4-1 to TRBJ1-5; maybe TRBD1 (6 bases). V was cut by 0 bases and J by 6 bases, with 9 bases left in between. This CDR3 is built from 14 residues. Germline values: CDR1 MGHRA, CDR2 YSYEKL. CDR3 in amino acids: CASSQDRRGQPQHF. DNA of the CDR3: TGCGCCAGCAGCCAAGATCGCAGGGGTCAGCCCCAGCATTTT.

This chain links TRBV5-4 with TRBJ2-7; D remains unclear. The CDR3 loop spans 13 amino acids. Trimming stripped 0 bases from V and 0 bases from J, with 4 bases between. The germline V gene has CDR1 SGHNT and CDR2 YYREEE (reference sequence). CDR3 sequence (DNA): TGTGCCAGCAGCTTGGACTACTCCTACGAGCAGTACTTC. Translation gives CASSLDYSYEQYF.

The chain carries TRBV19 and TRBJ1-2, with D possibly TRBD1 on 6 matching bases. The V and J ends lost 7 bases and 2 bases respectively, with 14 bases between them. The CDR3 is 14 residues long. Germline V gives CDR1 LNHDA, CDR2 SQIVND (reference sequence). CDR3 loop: CASTPWGTNYGYTF. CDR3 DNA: TGTGCCAGTACCCCCTGGGGGACAAACTATGGCTACACCTTC.

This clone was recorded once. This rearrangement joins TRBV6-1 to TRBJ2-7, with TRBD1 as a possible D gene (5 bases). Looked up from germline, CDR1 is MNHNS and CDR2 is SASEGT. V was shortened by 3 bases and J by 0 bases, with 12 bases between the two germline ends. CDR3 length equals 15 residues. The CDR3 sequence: CASSDQGLGSYEQYF. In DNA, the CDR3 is TGTGCCAGCAGTGATCAGGGTTTAGGCTCCTACGAGCAGTACTTC.

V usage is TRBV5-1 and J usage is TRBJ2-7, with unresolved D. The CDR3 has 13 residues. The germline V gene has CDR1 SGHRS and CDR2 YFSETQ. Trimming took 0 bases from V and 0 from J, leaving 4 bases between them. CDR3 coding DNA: TGCGCCAGCAGCTTGGTTCCCTCCTACGAGCAGTACTTC. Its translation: CASSLVPSYEQYF.

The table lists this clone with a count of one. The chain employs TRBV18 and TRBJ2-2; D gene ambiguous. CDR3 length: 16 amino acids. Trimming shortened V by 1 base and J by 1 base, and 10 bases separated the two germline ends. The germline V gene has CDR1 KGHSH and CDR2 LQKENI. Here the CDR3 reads CASSPRAERNTGELFF. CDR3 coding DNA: TGTGCCAGCTCACCACGGGCGGAGCGGAACACCGGGGAGCTGTTTTTT.

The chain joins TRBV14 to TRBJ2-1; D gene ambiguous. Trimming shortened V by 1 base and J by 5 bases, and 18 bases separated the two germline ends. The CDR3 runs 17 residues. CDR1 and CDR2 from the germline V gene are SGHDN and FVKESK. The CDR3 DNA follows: TGTGCCAGCAGCCAAGTCTCTCCCAGGATCCTTGACAATGAGCAGTTCTTC. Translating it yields CASSQVSPRILDNEQFF.

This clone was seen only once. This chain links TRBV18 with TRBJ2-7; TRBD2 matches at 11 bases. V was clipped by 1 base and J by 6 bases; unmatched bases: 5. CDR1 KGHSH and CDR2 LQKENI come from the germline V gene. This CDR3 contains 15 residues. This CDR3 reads CASSPLAGGPGEQYF. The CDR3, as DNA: TGTGCCAGCTCACCACTAGCGGGAGGGCCGGGCGAGCAGTACTTC.

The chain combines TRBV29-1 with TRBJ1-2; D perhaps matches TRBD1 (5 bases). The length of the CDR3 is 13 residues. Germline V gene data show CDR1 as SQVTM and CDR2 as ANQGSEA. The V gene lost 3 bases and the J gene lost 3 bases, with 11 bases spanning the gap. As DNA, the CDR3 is TGCAGCGTTGAGGAGCTGGGGGACTATGGCTACACCTTC. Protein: CSVEELGDYGYTF.

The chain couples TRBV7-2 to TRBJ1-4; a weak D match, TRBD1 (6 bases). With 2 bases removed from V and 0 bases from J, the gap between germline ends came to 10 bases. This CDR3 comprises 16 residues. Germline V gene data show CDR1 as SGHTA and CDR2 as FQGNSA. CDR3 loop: CASSLPGDTTNEKLFF. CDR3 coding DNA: TGTGCCAGCAGCTTACCCGGGGACACAACTAATGAAAAACTGTTTTTT.

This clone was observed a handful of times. CDR3 sequence reads: CASSQDTGLGGYTF. CDR3 DNA: TGTGCCAGCAGCCAGGATACAGGGTTGGGCGGCTACACCTTC. The chain has TRBV4-2 and TRBJ1-2; D might be TRBD1 (6 bases). The germline V and J ends were trimmed by 3 bases and 8 bases, with 16 bases remaining between them. The CDR3 runs to 14 residues. Germline CDR1 LGHNA, CDR2 YNFKEQ.

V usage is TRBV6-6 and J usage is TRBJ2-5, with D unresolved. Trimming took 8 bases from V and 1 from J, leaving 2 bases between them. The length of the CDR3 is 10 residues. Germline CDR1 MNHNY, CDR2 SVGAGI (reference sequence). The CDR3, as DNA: TGTGCCAGCGGCCAAGAGACCCAGTACTTC. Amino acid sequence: CASGQETQYF.

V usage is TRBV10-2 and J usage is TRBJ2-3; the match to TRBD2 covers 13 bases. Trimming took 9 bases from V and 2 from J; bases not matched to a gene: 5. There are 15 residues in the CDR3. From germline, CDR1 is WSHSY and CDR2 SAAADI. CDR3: CASRTSGGLTDTQYF. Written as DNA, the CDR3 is TGCGCCAGTCGGACTAGCGGGGGCCTCACAGATACGCAGTATTTT.